The 27 T cell receptor beta chains in this list originate from one sample, sequenced in a study of tumor-infiltrating lymphocytes in primary liver carcinoma (dated by TCRdb to about 2017). Without any cell sorting, total RNA and DNA were co-extracted from around 18-30 mg of bulk tissue using the AllPrep DNA/RNA mini kit. Sequencing relied on an Illumina HiSeq 2500. A constant-region primer and ProtoScript II reverse transcriptase were used to reverse-transcribe TCRbeta-specific cDNA from approximately 450 ng total RNA. TCRbeta libraries were built with three nested multiplex PCR rounds, a slightly modified ARM-PCR procedure. The first two PCR rounds used multiplex TRBV1-TRBV30 forward primers with a Cbeta reverse primer, each for 10 cycles. TCRdb cleaned the public reads at Q25 with fastp, built clones with MiXCR and kept in-frame beta chains. CDR3 protein sequences are deduplicated, and each keeps its most common genes and DNA. Here the sample has tens of thousands of distinct CDR3 sequences; approximately 71% occur a single time. The top ten hold less than 35% of the sample.

The sample taken for sequencing was liver tumor tissue from sampling region 5. The cell subset or site label, read with the paper, signifies: tumor region T5, tumor centre. All receptors come from a woman under 40 with primary liver carcinoma and hepatitis B virus infection.

Details on this clonotype: One end of the junction varies from germline; a read error may be responsible. V usage is TRBV28 and J usage is TRBJ1-2, with TRBD1 matching 10 bases. This CDR3 contains 15 residues. Germline V gives CDR1 MDHEN, CDR2 SYDVKM. DNA for the CDR3: TGTGCCAGGATCCAAGGACAGGGGGTTAACTGTGGCTACACCTTC. Residues: CARIQGQGVNCGYTF.

V and J are TRBV28 and TRBJ2-1, with a tentative D call TRBD2 (5 bases). The CDR3 has 16 residues. V lost 2 bases and J lost 12, with 23 bases in between. Germline CDR1 and CDR2: MDHEN and SYDVKM. The CDR3 spells CASSLSSGIDPTGQFF. The DNA for the CDR3 is TGTGCCAGCAGTTTAAGTTCGGGAATTGACCCTACGGGGCAGTTCTTC.

In its sample, this clonotype is medium-sized. The V call is TRBV5-4, the J call TRBJ2-1; D is tentatively TRBD1 or TRBD2 (6 bases each). Germline V CDR1 and CDR2: SGHNT, YYREEE (reference sequence). The V and J ends lost 4 bases and 8 bases respectively, with 19 bases between them. This CDR3 is built from 15 residues. The CDR3 DNA sequence: TGTGCCAGCAGCCCAGAGGGGGGAGGCCTTTATGAGCAGTTCTTC. It yields the protein CASSPEGGGLYEQFF.

This clonotype was seen a handful of times. The CDR3: CASSLDWVSLAGPYEQYF. In DNA form, the CDR3 reads TGTGCCAGCAGCTTAGATTGGGTCAGTCTAGCGGGTCCCTACGAGCAGTACTTC. The chain carries TRBV11-2 and TRBJ2-7, with 8 bases that match TRBD2. Germline V lookup: CDR1 SGHAT, CDR2 FQNNGV. The V segment lost 0 bases and the J segment 2 bases; nucleotides outside the gene matches: 12. CDR3 length: 18 residues.

In the case of this clonotype: No conserved phenylalanine or tryptophan is present at the end of the CDR3, so a read error is the likely explanation. This chain links TRBV11-2 with TRBJ2-1; the D is unclear. CDR1 SGHAT and CDR2 FQNNGV come from the germline V gene. This CDR3 has 14 amino acids. Trimming took 4 bases from V and 12 from J, leaving 19 bases between them. CDR3 sequence: CASSSRPPWGVQFI. The CDR3, as DNA: TGTGCCAGCAGCTCCCGGCCGCCTTGGGGTGTGCAGTTCATC.

To note about this clonotype: The junction does not match germline at one end; this may be a read error. The rearrangement links TRBV24-1 to TRBJ2-2; a possible D gene is TRBD2 (5 bases). The CDR3 is 18 amino acids. The V gene's germline CDR1 is KGHDR and CDR2 SFDVKD. As DNA, the CDR3 is TGTGCCACCAGTGATATGGGCGTGGGAGAGGTGAACATCGGGGAGCTGTTTTTT. It translates to CATSDMGVGEVNIGELFF.

Comment on this clonotype: One end of the junction fails to match germline, which may point to a read error. The chain couples TRBV2 to TRBJ2-2, with TRBD2 matching 13 bases. CDR3 size: 16 residues. CDR1 is SNHLY and CDR2 is FYNNEI in the germline V gene. CDR3: CASRRGLAGNAGGLFF. Written as DNA, the CDR3 is TGTGCCAGCAGGAGGGGACTAGCGGGAAATGCCGGGGGGCTGTTTTTT.

Of note for this clonotype: A clone one base away is much larger, so this may be a read error. The chain couples TRBV10-3 to TRBJ2-7; D ambiguous. The CDR3 is 12 residues long. Germline CDR1 reads ENHRY; CDR2 reads SYGVKD. The CDR3: CAVSEANYEQYF. The CDR3 nucleotides read TGTGCCGTCAGTGAAGCGAACTACGAGCAGTACTTC.

Regarding this clonotype: The junction departs from the called germline gene at one end, perhaps through a read error. The chain recombines TRBV28 with TRBJ2-7; no clear D. The germline CDR1 and CDR2 sequences are MDHEN and SYDVKM. The CDR3 has 12 amino acids. This CDR3 is CACSPPPWEQYF. CDR3 nucleotide sequence: TGTGCCTGCAGTCCGCCCCCCTGGGAGCAGTACTTC.

Regarding this clonotype: Sequence at one end of the junction differs from germline and may be a read error. The chain combines TRBV6-5 with TRBJ2-4, with TRBD1 as a possible D gene (6 bases). This CDR3 is 15 amino acids long. CDR1 MNHEY and CDR2 SVGAGI come from the germline V gene. The CDR3 spells CACSYYPPPGDTQYF. CDR3 DNA sequence: TGTGCCTGCAGTTACTACCCCCCCCCTGGGGACACCCAGTACTTC.

This clonotype was detected many times. The CDR3 reads CASSLVASWDAGELFF. The CDR3 coding sequence is TGTGCCAGCAGCTTAGTAGCAAGTTGGGACGCCGGGGAGCTGTTTTTT. The V call is TRBV7-3, the J call TRBJ2-2; D is tentatively TRBD1 or TRBD2 (5 bases each). In germline, CDR1 is SGHTA, CDR2 FQGTGA. The CDR3 sequence is 16 residues long. Trimming cost V 2 bases and J 6 bases, with 16 bases left between them.

This clonotype was seen only once. Germline is not matched at one junction end, which may reflect a read error. The chain uses TRBV7-3 and TRBJ2-3, with D perhaps TRBD1 (5 bases). Germline CDR1 is SGHTA and CDR2 is FQGTGA. The CDR3 loop spans 14 amino acids. Here the CDR3 reads CTSSSTAVTDAQYF. The CDR3 region has the DNA TGTACCAGCAGCTCGACAGCAGTTACAGATGCGCAGTATTTT.

There are a few counts of this clonotype. The chain recombines TRBV20-1 with TRBJ1-3; the D is unclear. The CDR3 is 13 amino acids. Germline loops: CDR1 DFQATT, CDR2 SNEGSKA (reference sequence). Trimming stripped 2 bases from V and 4 bases from J, with 9 bases between. The CDR3 region is CSARQGGGNTIYF. CDR3 coding DNA: TGCAGTGCTAGACAAGGAGGGGGAAACACCATATATTTT.

The rearrangement joins TRBV11-2 to TRBJ2-4; D unresolved. Per the germline V gene, CDR1 is SGHAT and CDR2 is FQNNGV. The V end was cut by 5 bases, the J end by 0 bases, with 11 bases between. The CDR3 spans 15 residues. The CDR3 DNA reads as TGTGCCAGCAGCCTAATGGGATTAGCCAAAAACATTCAGTACTTC. The encoded protein is CASSLMGLAKNIQYF.

Comment on this clonotype: Compared with germline, one end of the junction differs, possibly owing to a read error. The rearrangement uses TRBV28 and TRBJ1-2; D ambiguous. Germline assignment: CDR1 MDHEN and CDR2 SYDVKM. CDR3 length: 13 amino acids. The CDR3 here is CATSQPANYGYTF. Here the CDR3 DNA reads TGTGCCACCAGTCAGCCTGCGAACTATGGCTACACCTTC.

To note about this clonotype: A single base separates this from a much larger clone, so it may be a read error. Given the absence of the conserved phenylalanine or tryptophan at the CDR3 end, a read error is likely. The chain links TRBV29-1 to TRBJ2-7; D unclear. Trimming removed 7 bases from V and 2 bases from J, with 9 bases in between. Per the germline V gene, CDR1 is SQVTM and CDR2 is ANQGSEA. The CDR3 length is 11 residues. The CDR3: CSGRVAYEQYI. The CDR3 DNA reads TGCAGCGGAAGGGTTGCCTACGAGCAGTACATC.

As for this clonotype: A read error may produce the germline difference seen at one junction end. The J gene is TRBJ1-1, the V gene TRBV30, with 8 bases matching TRBD1. This CDR3 is built from 15 residues. Germline values: CDR1 GTSNPN, CDR2 SVGIG (reference sequence). This CDR3 reads CDWSVHTGGSTEAFF. The CDR3 DNA follows: TGTGACTGGAGTGTACATACAGGGGGGAGCACTGAAGCTTTCTTT.

The chain employs TRBV11-3 and TRBJ2-1; perhaps D is TRBD1 or TRBD2 (7 bases each). The CDR3 has 15 amino acids. Germline V gene data show CDR1 as SGHNT and CDR2 as YENEEA. DNA of the CDR3: TGTGTCGGCAGCCGACTAGCAGGGGGGGGGTATGAGCAGTTCTTC. Translation: CVGSRLAGGGYEQFF.

About this clonotype itself: Its ends do not fully match the called genes, so a read error is possible. V and J are TRBV6-6 and TRBJ1-2, with 8 nucleotides matching TRBD1. The CDR3 sequence is 15 residues long. Germline V gives CDR1 MNHNY, CDR2 SVGAGI (reference sequence). CDR3 nucleotides: TGTGCTAGCAGTTACTCGGACAGGGCGACCTATAGTTACATCTTC. Translating it yields CASSYSDRATYSYIF.

The chain links TRBV28 to TRBJ2-7; a weak D match, TRBD1 (6 bases). Germline CDR1 and CDR2: MDHEN and SYDVKM. V shed 6 bases and J shed 0 bases, with 15 bases lying between them. The CDR3 covers 15 residues. The CDR3 is CASRPYRVHSYEQYF. The CDR3 region has the DNA TGTGCCAGCAGACCATACAGGGTCCACTCCTACGAGCAGTACTTC.

This chain uses TRBV4-3 with TRBJ2-7, with D tentatively TRBD2 (6 bases). CDR1 and CDR2 from the germline V gene are LGHNA and YSLEER. The CDR3 is made up of 15 amino acids. DNA of the CDR3: TGCACTAGCAGCCAGCTACAAGACAGCTCCTACGAGCAGTACTTC. Its protein product is CTSSQLQDSSYEQYF.

The V and J genes are TRBV28 and TRBJ2-1; weak D call: TRBD2 (6 bases). The CDR3 runs to 15 residues. V was pared by 7 bases and J by 4 bases, with 17 bases between. Per the germline V gene, CDR1 is MDHEN and CDR2 is SYDVKM. This chain's CDR3 is CASNMGLGSYNEQFF. The CDR3 nucleotides read TGTGCCAGCAATATGGGACTTGGATCTTACAATGAGCAGTTCTTC. The full variable domain, completed using reference TRBV28 and TRBJ2-1, is DVKVTQSSRYLVKRTGEKVFLECVQDMDHENMFWYRQDPGLGLRLIYFSYDVKMKEKGDIPEGYSVSREKKERFSLILESASTNQTSMYLCASNMGLGSYNEQFFGPGTRLTVL.

As regards this clonotype: One junction end does not reproduce the germline sequence, and a read error may be involved. The chain uses TRBV11-1 and TRBJ2-1; 11 nucleotides match TRBD2. Germline CDR1 is SGHAT and CDR2 is FQDESV (reference sequence). This CDR3 has 15 residues. The CDR3 DNA follows: TGTGCCAGCAGCCGACTAGCGGGGTTGGGGTATGAACAGTTCTTC. Translated, it gives CASSRLAGLGYEQFF. Full variable domain (missing parts from reference TRBV11-1 and TRBJ2-1): EAEVAQSPRYKITEKSQAVAFWCDPISGHATLYWYRQILGQGPELLVQFQDESVVDDSQLPKDRFSAERLKGVDSTLKIQPAELGDSAMYLCASSRLAGLGYEQFFGPGTRLTVL.

The chain has TRBV11-3 and TRBJ2-1, with D possibly being TRBD1 or TRBD2 (5 bases each). The DNA end is more similar to TRBJ2-7, so the J call may be wrong. Germline V gives CDR1 SGHNT, CDR2 YENEEA. This CDR3 is 15 amino acids long. Written as DNA, the CDR3 is TGTGGCGGCAACTTCGGGGCCCGCTCCTACAATGAGCAGTACTTC. Protein: CGGNFGARSYNEQYF.

For this clonotype: At one end, the junction sequence differs from germline, possibly due to a read error. This chain connects TRBV10-3 to TRBJ2-1, with D perhaps matching TRBD2 (5 bases). This CDR3 comprises 14 residues. Per the germline V gene, CDR1 is ENHRY and CDR2 is SYGVKD. CDR3: CAINPTASRDEQFF. The CDR3 DNA reads as TGTGCCATCAATCCCACGGCGTCCCGGGATGAGCAATTCTTC.

Comment on this clonotype: The junction does not match germline at one end; this may be a read error. The chain is built from TRBV11-2 and TRBJ2-1, with 11 bases identical to TRBD2. CDR1 and CDR2 (germline): SGHAT, FQNNGV. CDR3 size: 16 residues. CDR3 residues: CGSSTSLAGGYNEEFF. For the CDR3, the DNA is TGTGGCAGCAGCACCTCTCTAGCGGGAGGATACAATGAGGAATTCTTC.

A remark on this clonotype: As the CDR3 is not closed by the conserved phenylalanine or tryptophan, this likely results from a read error. This rearrangement joins TRBV12-3 or TRBV12-4 to TRBJ2-2, with D unclear. The CDR3 sequence is 14 residues long. With 6 bases removed from V and 1 base from J, the gap between germline ends came to 9 bases. The CDR3 nucleotides read TGTGCCAGCAGGTCCCGCATGAACACCGGGGAGCTGTTTCTT. This translates into CASRSRMNTGELFL.